A single sample is the source of the 17 T cell receptor beta chains below, sequenced in a study of cytomegalovirus exposure and HLA in healthy donors. It was with 60 Vbeta and 13 Jbeta primers that the PCR ran. Libraries were prepared by immunoSEQ multiplex PCR; TCRdb keeps only in-frame clonotypes and omits some of them. The data show around 150,000 clones, about 80% seen once. Sequenced: PBMCs. The origin of the receptors is a man aged 35 to 55 in good health and CMV-seronegative.

V and J are TRBV5-1 and TRBJ1-2; D perhaps matches TRBD1 (5 bases). CDR1 is SGHRS and CDR2 is YFSETQ in the germline V gene. The V end was cut by 2 bases, the J end by 5 bases, with 13 bases between. The CDR3 has 14 residues. CDR3 sequence: CASSLDGAGYGYTF. CDR3 DNA: TGCGCCAGCAGCTTAGACGGGGCGGGGTATGGCTACACCTTC.

This chain links TRBV5-1 with TRBJ1-2; a weak D match, TRBD1 (5 bases). Germline V gene data show CDR1 as SGHRS and CDR2 as YFSETQ. V was shortened by 0 bases and J by 8 bases, with 20 bases between the two germline ends. The CDR3 contains 16 residues. CDR3 protein: CASSLAGGRGFGGYTF. CDR3 sequence (DNA): TGCGCCAGCAGCTTGGCCGGAGGGAGGGGATTCGGCGGCTACACCTTC.

This clone was observed once. V usage is TRBV28 and J usage is TRBJ2-7; 9 bases are shared with TRBD1. The length of the CDR3 is 15 residues. The germline gives CDR1 MDHEN, CDR2 SYDVKM. With V trimmed by 4 bases and J by 2 bases, 6 bases remained unmatched. CDR3 nucleotides: TGTGCCAGCAGTTCCGTGGGACAGGGACCCTACGAGCAGTACTTC. Translated, it gives CASSSVGQGPYEQYF.

This chain joins TRBV7-9 and TRBJ1-5, with TRBD1 as a possible D gene (5 bases). This CDR3 contains 15 residues. V was shortened by 1 base and J by 6 bases, with 13 bases between the two germline ends. Per the germline V gene, CDR1 is SEHNR and CDR2 is FQNEAQ (reference sequence). The CDR3 region is CASSLVVGEAQPQHF. The CDR3, as DNA: TGTGCCAGCAGCTTAGTTGTAGGGGAGGCTCAGCCCCAGCATTTT.

V and J are TRBV11-2 and TRBJ2-7; TRBD2 matches 13 bases. The length of the CDR3 is 15 residues. The V gene's germline CDR1 is SGHAT and CDR2 FQNNGV. The V segment lost 5 bases and the J segment 3 bases; nucleotides outside the gene matches: 4. CDR3 nucleotides: TGTGCCAGCAGCGGGACTAGCGGGACAATCTACGAGCAGTACTTC. It translates to CASSGTSGTIYEQYF.

The chain recombines TRBV19 with TRBJ2-3; maybe TRBD2 (7 bases). CDR1 is LNHDA, CDR2 SQIVND, per germline (reference sequence). V lost 9 bases to trimming and J lost 4 bases, with 17 bases between them. CDR3 size: 14 residues. CDR3 sequence (DNA): TGTGCCAGCACCGAGGGGGGGAACCCAGATACGCAGTATTTT. Its protein is CASTEGGNPDTQYF.

CDR3 loop: CASSARSQREQYF. DNA of the CDR3: TGTGCCAGCAGTGCTCGAAGTCAGCGCGAGCAGTACTTC. The chain recombines TRBV6-1 with TRBJ2-5; D not resolved. The closer fit of TRBJ2-7 to the DNA end suggests the J call may be wrong. The CDR3 consists of 13 residues. Germline CDR1 and CDR2: MNHNS and SASEGT.

The V gene is TRBV5-4, the J gene TRBJ2-7; TRBD2 matches 8 bases. Germline V gives CDR1 SGHNT, CDR2 YYREEE (reference sequence). CDR3 length: 14 amino acids. The V segment lost 3 bases and the J segment 1 base; nucleotides outside the gene matches: 3. The CDR3 is CASSSTSGSYEQYF. The CDR3 coding sequence is TGTGCCAGCAGCTCCACTAGCGGTTCCTACGAGCAGTACTTC. Drawing the rest from reference TRBV5-4 and TRBJ2-7, the complete variable domain is ETGVTQSPTHLIKTRGQQVTLRCSSQSGHNTVSWYQQALGQGPQFIFQYYREEENGRGNFPPRFSGLQFPNYSSELNVNALELDDSALYLCASSSTSGSYEQYFGPGTRLTVT.

The J gene is TRBJ2-1, the V gene TRBV7-9, with 9 nucleotides matching TRBD2. The CDR3 contains 15 residues. Looked up from germline, CDR1 is SEHNR and CDR2 is FQNEAQ (reference sequence). V was pared by 2 bases and J by 10 bases, with 9 bases of the junction left unmatched. The CDR3 here is CASSLTREGLGEQFF. CDR3 sequence (DNA): TGTGCCAGCAGCTTAACGCGGGAGGGTCTTGGGGAGCAGTTCTTC.

The J gene is TRBJ2-1, the V gene TRBV10-3, with TRBD1 matching 10 bases. The CDR3 runs 12 residues. V gave up 9 bases and J gave up 9 bases; unmatched junction bases: 5. Germline values: CDR1 ENHRY, CDR2 SYGVKD. For the CDR3, the DNA is TGTGCCATTATGACAGGGGGCGGTGAGCAGTTCTTC. It encodes CAIMTGGGEQFF.

The chain links TRBV5-1 to TRBJ1-5; D is undetermined. Germline V gene sequence: CDR1 SGHRS, CDR2 YFSETQ. Between the trimmed V and J ends, which lost 0 bases and 4 bases, there was a span of 14 bases. The CDR3 has 16 residues. In DNA, the CDR3 is TGCGCCAGCAGCTTGGGAGAGGGAGGGCGTAATCAGCCCCAGCATTTT. It specifies CASSLGEGGRNQPQHF.

In its sample, this clone was seen once. The V and J genes are TRBV28 and TRBJ2-2; D unresolved. With 3 bases removed from V and 0 bases from J, the gap between germline ends came to 11 bases. CDR3 length equals 16 residues. The germline gives CDR1 MDHEN, CDR2 SYDVKM. CDR3 DNA sequence: TGTGCCAGCAGTTTCAATTCGGGTGCGAACACCGGGGAGCTGTTTTTT. Its translation is CASSFNSGANTGELFF.

The genes are TRBV5-1 and TRBJ2-7; weak D call: TRBD1 (5 bases). Trimming pared 4 bases from V and 2 bases from J, leaving 10 bases between. Germline V lookup: CDR1 SGHRS, CDR2 YFSETQ. The CDR3 spans 13 residues. The CDR3 sequence: CASSRLGPYEQYF. In DNA form, the CDR3 reads TGCGCCAGCAGCCGCCTGGGGCCCTACGAGCAGTACTTC. Full variable domain (rest looked up from reference TRBV5-1 and TRBJ2-7): KAGVTQTPRYLIKTRGQQVTLSCSPISGHRSVSWYQQTPGQGLQFLFEYFSETQRNKGNFPGRFSGRQFSNSRSEMNVSTLELGDSALYLCASSRLGPYEQYFGPGTRLTVT.

This clone was seen only once. The CDR3 loop reads CAWSLTGVGYGYTF. The DNA for the CDR3 is TGTGCCTGGAGTCTAACAGGGGTAGGCTATGGCTACACCTTC. The chain recombines TRBV30 with TRBJ1-2, with 7 nucleotides matching TRBD1. The CDR3 covers 14 residues. The germline CDR1 and CDR2 sequences are GTSNPN and SVGIG (reference sequence). Unmatched junction bases numbered 7, after V lost 2 bases and J lost 4 bases.

The gene calls are TRBV29-1 and TRBJ2-7; 7 nucleotides line up with TRBD2. Looked up from germline, CDR1 is SQVTM and CDR2 is ANQGSEA. V was pared by 2 bases and J by 1 base, with 8 bases of the junction left unmatched. This CDR3 comprises 15 residues. The CDR3 DNA is TGCAGCGTTGAAAAGGTGGGGGACTATTCCTACGAGCAGTACTTC. Encoded protein: CSVEKVGDYSYEQYF.

This rearrangement joins TRBV14 to TRBJ2-1; 7 bases match TRBD2. The CDR3 length is 17 residues. V lost 0 bases, J lost 0 bases, and 5 bases stayed unmatched. The V gene's germline CDR1 is SGHDN and CDR2 FVKESK. The CDR3 DNA sequence: TGTGCCAGCAGCCAAGATAGGCTAGCGGCCTCCTACAATGAGCAGTTCTTC. This gives the protein CASSQDRLAASYNEQFF.

The chain joins TRBV5-1 to TRBJ2-7, with TRBD2 matching 12 bases. Per germline, CDR1 SGHRS and CDR2 YFSETQ. After removal of 4 bases from V and 4 bases from J, the junction contained 6 bases not matched to a gene. The CDR3 loop spans 15 amino acids. The CDR3 region has the DNA TGCGCCAGCAGCACCGGACTAGCGGGACAGTACGAGCAGTACTTC. As protein: CASSTGLAGQYEQYF.